The 20 T cell receptor beta chains below come from one sample, sequenced in a study of neoadjuvant anti-PD-1 for oral cavity cancer. The time point denotes: after neoadjuvant nivolumab, at surgical resection. The table came from immunoSEQ multiplex PCR; TCRdb's copy has only in-frame clones and leaves some out. There are approximately 45,000 clones in the sample; approximately 80% occur only once, and 4% to 5% lies in the top ten. The source material was PBMCs, sampled after nivolumab (anti-PD-1) treatment. The receptors here all came from a person aged 40 to 85 with oral cavity squamous cell carcinoma.

CDR3 sequence: CASSLALRDLKGGYTF. The CDR3 region has the DNA TGTGCCAGCAGCTTGGCCCTCCGGGACCTAAAAGGTGGCTACACCTTC. The chain carries TRBV5-6 and TRBJ1-2; D is perhaps TRBD1 (5 bases). Trimming cost V 0 bases and J 7 bases, with 19 bases left between them. The CDR3 consists of 16 residues. Germline assignment: CDR1 SGHDT and CDR2 YYEEEE.

The V and J genes are TRBV5-5 and TRBJ2-2, with no clear D. The germline CDR1 and CDR2 sequences are SGHKS and YYEKEE (reference sequence). V lost 0 bases, J lost 2 bases, and 11 bases lay in between. The CDR3 runs 16 residues. The CDR3 here is CASSLVAASNTGELFF. In DNA, the CDR3 is TGTGCCAGCAGCTTGGTGGCAGCTTCTAACACCGGGGAGCTGTTTTTT.

This clone is labeled medium-sized (0.01 to 0.1%). The chain carries TRBV25-1 and TRBJ1-2; 8 positions agree with TRBD1. With 3 bases clipped from V and 6 bases from J, the junction kept 18 bases outside the gene matches. CDR1 MGHDK and CDR2 SYGVNS come from the germline V gene. The CDR3 runs to 18 residues. The chain's CDR3 is CASSESGRSHTGGDGYTF. The DNA for the CDR3 is TGTGCCAGCAGTGAGAGTGGCCGATCACACACAGGGGGAGATGGCTACACCTTC.

The chain combines TRBV5-6 with TRBJ2-2; D ambiguous. The CDR3 is 13 amino acids. The germline V and J ends were trimmed by 0 bases and 5 bases, with 5 bases remaining between them. Germline lookup yields CDR1 SGHDT and CDR2 YYEEEE. CDR3 in amino acids: CASSLVVTGELFF. CDR3 bases: TGTGCCAGCAGCTTGGTGGTAACCGGGGAGCTGTTTTTT.

The CDR3 region is CASSPGQFSLNEKLFF. CDR3 DNA sequence: TGTGCCAGCAGTCCGGGACAGTTCTCTTTGAATGAAAAACTGTTTTTT. J is TRBJ1-4 and V is TRBV27, with TRBD1 matching 7 bases. With 5 bases clipped from V and 5 bases from J, the junction kept 11 bases outside the gene matches. Germline CDR1 is MNHEY and CDR2 is SMNVEV (reference sequence). This CDR3 is 16 amino acids long.

This chain connects TRBV6-1 to TRBJ1-2; weak D call: TRBD1 (5 bases). Trimming took off 1 base at V and 3 bases at J, with 15 bases between the two ends. This CDR3 spans 16 amino acids. Germline CDR1 reads MNHNS; CDR2 reads SASEGT. The CDR3 sequence: CASSEEGRGDYYGYTF. DNA for the CDR3: TGTGCCAGCAGTGAAGAGGGCAGAGGGGACTACTATGGCTACACCTTC.

This chain uses TRBV6-1 with TRBJ1-5; D gene uncertain. Between the trimmed V and J ends, which lost 6 bases and 11 bases, there was a span of 17 bases. The germline gives CDR1 MNHNS, CDR2 SASEGT. The length of the CDR3 is 13 residues. CDR3: CASRGSAPTAQHF. CDR3 bases: TGTGCCAGCAGGGGATCGGCCCCAACGGCCCAGCATTTT.

This CDR3 is CASSQGREKLFF. The CDR3 region has the DNA TGTGCCAGCAGTCAGGGGCGGGAAAAACTGTTTTTT. The chain has TRBV6-5 and TRBJ1-4; tentatively, D is TRBD1 (6 bases). The V gene's germline CDR1 is MNHEY and CDR2 SVGAGI. Trimming removed 5 bases from V and 8 bases from J, with 9 bases in between. The CDR3 sequence is 12 residues long.

This clone was seen a handful of times. This sequence joins TRBV28 and TRBJ1-2; D is uncertain. Germline V CDR1 and CDR2: MDHEN, SYDVKM. This CDR3 region has 14 residues. Trimming removed 4 bases from V and 7 bases from J, with 16 bases in between. The CDR3 DNA reads TGTGCCAGCAGTTCTGGGTCCCAGCGCGGTGGCTACACCTTC. This translates into CASSSGSQRGGYTF.

As DNA, the CDR3 is TGTGCCAGTCGAGAGGGAGGAAAAGTTACAGATACGCAGTATTTT. Encoded protein: CASREGGKVTDTQYF. The rearrangement uses TRBV19 and TRBJ2-3; D perhaps matches TRBD2 (6 bases). The germline CDR1 and CDR2 sequences are LNHDA and SQIVND (reference sequence). V shed 8 bases and J shed 3 bases, with 18 bases lying between them. This CDR3 is built from 15 residues. Based on the CDR3 plus reference TRBV19 and TRBJ2-3, the full variable domain is DGGITQSPKYLFRKEGQNVTLSCEQNLNHDAMYWYRQDPGQGLRLIYYSQIVNDFQKGDIAEGYSVSREKKESFPLTVTSAQKNPTAFYLCASREGGKVTDTQYFGPGTRLTVL.

The chain has TRBV27 and TRBJ1-5, with 10 bases matching TRBD1. Germline CDR1 reads MNHEY; CDR2 reads SMNVEV (reference sequence). V lost 5 bases to trimming and J lost 7 bases; unmatched junction nucleotides: 8. This CDR3 region has 15 residues. CDR3 nucleotides: TGTGCCAGCAGTCCTAGGGACAGGGGCGGGCAGCCCCAGCATTTT. It translates to CASSPRDRGGQPQHF.

The chain has TRBV21-1 and TRBJ1-2; the table names TRBD1, a call not compared with the DNA. TRBV21-1 constitutes a pseudogene. The CDR3 extends over 14 amino acids. In DNA, the CDR3 is TGTGCCAGCAAGCCGGACAGGGCCCGAAATGGCTACACCTTC. Translation: CASKPDRARNGYTF.

The table lists this clone with a count of one. The chain has TRBV30 and TRBJ1-1; 8 bases agree with TRBD1. V lost 2 bases to trimming and J lost 4 bases; unmatched junction nucleotides: 6. Germline V lookup: CDR1 GTSNPN, CDR2 SVGIG (reference sequence). The CDR3 loop spans 14 amino acids. This chain's CDR3 is CAWSISRGLTEAFF. The CDR3, as DNA: TGTGCCTGGAGTATCTCCAGGGGGCTCACTGAAGCTTTCTTT.

The rearrangement joins TRBV2 to TRBJ1-2; 9 positions agree with TRBD1. CDR1 is SNHLY, CDR2 FYNNEI, per germline. This CDR3 has 16 amino acids. Unmatched junction bases numbered 15, after V lost 9 bases and J lost 4 bases. The CDR3 sequence: CASGDRAEIRGYGYTF. For the CDR3, the DNA is TGTGCCAGTGGGGACAGGGCGGAAATAAGGGGCTATGGCTACACCTTC.

The chain has TRBV2 and TRBJ2-2; unclear D gene. In germline, CDR1 is SNHLY, CDR2 FYNNEI. The CDR3 totals 14 residues. V was cut by 5 bases and J by 5 bases, with 12 bases left in between. The DNA of the CDR3 is TGTGCCAGCAGTAGTCTACGGGCAACCGGGGAGCTGTTTTTT. Translated, it gives CASSSLRATGELFF.

The chain recombines TRBV7-9 with TRBJ2-7; D is uncertain. This CDR3 region has 12 residues. V was trimmed by 0 bases and J by 7 bases, leaving 7 bases between them. CDR1 and CDR2 from the germline V gene are SEHNR and FQNEAQ (reference sequence). DNA of the CDR3: TGTGCCAGCAGCTTAGCTGGGTTAGAGCAGTACTTC. Its protein is CASSLAGLEQYF.

CDR3 protein: CASSQARGGSAATNEKLFF. CDR3 sequence (DNA): TGTGCCAGCAGCCAGGCGAGGGGGGGGTCAGCGGCAACTAATGAAAAACTGTTTTTT. The chain combines TRBV14 with TRBJ1-4, with D possibly TRBD1 on 6 matching bases. Germline V lookup: CDR1 SGHDN, CDR2 FVKESK. CDR3 size: 19 residues. Between the trimmed V and J ends, which lost 3 bases and 0 bases, there was a span of 20 bases.

V and J are TRBV5-5 and TRBJ2-7; no clear D gene. Germline assignment: CDR1 SGHKS and CDR2 YYEKEE (reference sequence). Trimming removed 4 bases at V and 4 bases at J, with 21 bases between. The CDR3 has 16 residues. CDR3 nucleotides: TGTGCCAGCAGCCCTTTCCAGGCTGGAAACACTTACGAGCAGTACTTC. Amino acids: CASSPFQAGNTYEQYF.

Regarding this clone: The junction does not match germline at one end; this may be a read error. The CDR3 is CASSLDAGGLYEQYF. In DNA, the CDR3 is TGCGCCAGCAGTTTGGACGCAGGGGGTTTGTACGAGCAGTACTTC. The J gene is TRBJ2-7, the V gene TRBV5-1; TRBD1 matches 7 bases. The length of the CDR3 is 15 residues. CDR1 SGHRS and CDR2 YFSETQ come from the germline V gene.

CDR3 nucleotide sequence: TGTGCCAGCAGTTTAGGGGCTGGGGCCCGCGACCGCGGGGAGCTGTTTTTT. Its translation is CASSLGAGARDRGELFF. This sequence joins TRBV28 and TRBJ2-2; a weak D match, TRBD1 (5 bases). The CDR3 contains 17 residues. Germline-derived CDR1 and CDR2 are MDHEN and SYDVKM. V lost 2 bases and J 7 bases, leaving 20 bases between the germline ends.